This T cell receptor beta chain was observed in a study of blood T cell repertoires in COVID-19. In the authors' workflow: Reference gene primer amplification gave estimated nucleated cell counts. Here immunoSEQ multiplex PCR was the method, and the copy in TCRdb shows in-frame clones only, minus some. V, J and clone size reflect that table, while D and trimming were determined from the DNA. The sample yields 250,000 to 300,000 clones, 87% seen once. This sequence originates from a woman between 50 and 59 years old who had recovered from COVID-19. Sequenced: peripheral blood.

The CDR3 reads CSVGGLLGAFF. The DNA for the CDR3 is TGCAGCGTTGGGGGACTGTTGGGCGCTTTCTTT. The V gene is TRBV29-1, the J gene TRBJ1-1; D is perhaps TRBD1 (5 bases). The germline V and J ends were trimmed by 4 bases and 11 bases, with 14 bases remaining between them. CDR1 and CDR2 (germline): SQVTM, ANQGSEA. The CDR3 covers 11 residues.